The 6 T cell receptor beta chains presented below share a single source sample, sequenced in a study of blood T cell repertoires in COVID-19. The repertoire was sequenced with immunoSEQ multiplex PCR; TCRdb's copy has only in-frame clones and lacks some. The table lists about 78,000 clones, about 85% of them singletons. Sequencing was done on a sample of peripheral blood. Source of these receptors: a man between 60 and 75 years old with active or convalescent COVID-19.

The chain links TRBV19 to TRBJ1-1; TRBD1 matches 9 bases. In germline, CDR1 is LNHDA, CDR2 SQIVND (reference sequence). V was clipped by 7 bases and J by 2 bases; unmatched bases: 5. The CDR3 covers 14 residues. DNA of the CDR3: TGTGCCAGTACCCCACAGGGGGCCAACACTGAAGCTTTCTTT. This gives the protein CASTPQGANTEAFF. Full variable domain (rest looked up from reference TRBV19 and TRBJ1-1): DGGITQSPKYLFRKEGQNVTLSCEQNLNHDAMYWYRQDPGQGLRLIYYSQIVNDFQKGDIAEGYSVSREKKESFPLTVTSAQKNPTAFYLCASTPQGANTEAFFGQGTRLTVV.

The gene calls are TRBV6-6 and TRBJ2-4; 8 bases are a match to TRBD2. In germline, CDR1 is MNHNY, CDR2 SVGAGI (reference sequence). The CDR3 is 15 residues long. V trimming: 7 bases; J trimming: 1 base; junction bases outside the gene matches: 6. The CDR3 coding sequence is TGTGCCAGCATCCGGGGGGGCCGGGCCAAAAACATTCAGTACTTC. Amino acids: CASIRGGRAKNIQYF.

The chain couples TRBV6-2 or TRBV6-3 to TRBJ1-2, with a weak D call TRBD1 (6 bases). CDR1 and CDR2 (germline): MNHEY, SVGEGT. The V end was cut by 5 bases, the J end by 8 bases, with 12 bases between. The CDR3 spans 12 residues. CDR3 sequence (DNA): TGTGCCAGCAGTCCCACAGGGATCGGCTACACCTTC. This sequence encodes CASSPTGIGYTF.

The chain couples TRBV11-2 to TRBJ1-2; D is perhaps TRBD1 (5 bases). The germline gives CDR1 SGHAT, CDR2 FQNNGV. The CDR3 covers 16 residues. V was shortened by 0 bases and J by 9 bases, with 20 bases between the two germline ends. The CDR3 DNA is TGTGCCAGCAGCTTAGAGGGGCGTGGGGGAAGCGGGAGCTACACCTTC. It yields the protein CASSLEGRGGSGSYTF.

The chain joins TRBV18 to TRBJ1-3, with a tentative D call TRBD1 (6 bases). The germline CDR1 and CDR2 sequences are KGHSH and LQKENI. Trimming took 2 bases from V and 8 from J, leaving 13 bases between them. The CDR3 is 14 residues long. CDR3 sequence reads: CASSPVTGWHTIYF. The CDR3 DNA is TGTGCCAGCTCACCAGTTACAGGGTGGCACACCATATATTTT. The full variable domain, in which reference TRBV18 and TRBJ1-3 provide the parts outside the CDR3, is NAGVMQNPRHLVRRRGQEARLRCSPMKGHSHVYWYRQLPEEGLKFMVYLQKENIIDESGMPKERFSAEFPKEGPSILRIQQVVRGDSAAYFCASSPVTGWHTIYFGEGSWLTVV.

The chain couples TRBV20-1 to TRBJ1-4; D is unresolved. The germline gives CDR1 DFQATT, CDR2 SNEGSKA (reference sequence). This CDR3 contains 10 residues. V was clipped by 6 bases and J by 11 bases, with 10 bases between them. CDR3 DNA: TGCAGTGCCCCTTTCGAGAAACTGTTTTTT. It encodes CSAPFEKLFF.